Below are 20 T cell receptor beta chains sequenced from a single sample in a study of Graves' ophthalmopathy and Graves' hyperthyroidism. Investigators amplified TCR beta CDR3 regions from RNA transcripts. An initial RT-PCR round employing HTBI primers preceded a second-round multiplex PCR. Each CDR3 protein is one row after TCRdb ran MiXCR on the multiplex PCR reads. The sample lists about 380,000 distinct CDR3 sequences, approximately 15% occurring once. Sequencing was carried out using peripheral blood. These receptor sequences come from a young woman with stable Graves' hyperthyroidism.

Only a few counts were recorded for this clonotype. In nucleotides, the CDR3 is TGTGCCAGCAGCCTTTCGGGGGAGGGGTATCAGCCCCAGCATTTT. Translation: CASSLSGEGYQPQHF. The chain combines TRBV5-5 with TRBJ1-5; possible D gene TRBD1, 5 bases. V was trimmed by 4 bases and J by 5 bases, leaving 16 bases between them. The length of the CDR3 is 15 residues. Per germline, CDR1 SGHKS and CDR2 YYEKEE (reference sequence).

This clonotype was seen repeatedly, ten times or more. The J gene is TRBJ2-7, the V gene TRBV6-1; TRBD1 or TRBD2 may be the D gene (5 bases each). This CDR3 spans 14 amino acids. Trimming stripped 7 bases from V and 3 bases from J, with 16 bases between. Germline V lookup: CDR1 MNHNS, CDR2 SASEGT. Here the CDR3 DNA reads TGTGCCAGCATGGGAGCCAGGGATGGCTACGAGCAGTACTTC. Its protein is CASMGARDGYEQYF.

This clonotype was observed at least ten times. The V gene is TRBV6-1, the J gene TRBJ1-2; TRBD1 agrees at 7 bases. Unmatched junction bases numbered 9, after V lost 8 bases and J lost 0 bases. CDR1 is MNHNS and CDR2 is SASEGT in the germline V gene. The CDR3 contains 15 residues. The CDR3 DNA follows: TGTGCCAGCGGAGAAACAGGGGAGGCTAACTATGGCTACACCTTC. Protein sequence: CASGETGEANYGYTF.

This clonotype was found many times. The CDR3 loop reads CASSRGGPVSNQPQHF. The CDR3 DNA is TGTGCCAGCAGCCGCGGGGGTCCGGTGAGCAATCAGCCCCAGCATTTT. The chain carries TRBV7-8 and TRBJ1-5, with D perhaps TRBD1 (5 bases). Germline assignment: CDR1 SGHVS and CDR2 FQNEAQ. There are 16 residues in the CDR3. V lost 5 bases to trimming and J lost 1 base, with 15 bases between them.

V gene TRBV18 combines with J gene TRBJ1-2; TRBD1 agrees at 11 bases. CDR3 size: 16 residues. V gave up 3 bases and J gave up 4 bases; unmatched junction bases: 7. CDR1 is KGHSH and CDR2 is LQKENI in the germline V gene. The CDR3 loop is CASSPSGTGGSYGYTF. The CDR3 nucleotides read TGTGCCAGCTCACCGTCCGGGACAGGGGGTAGCTATGGCTACACCTTC.

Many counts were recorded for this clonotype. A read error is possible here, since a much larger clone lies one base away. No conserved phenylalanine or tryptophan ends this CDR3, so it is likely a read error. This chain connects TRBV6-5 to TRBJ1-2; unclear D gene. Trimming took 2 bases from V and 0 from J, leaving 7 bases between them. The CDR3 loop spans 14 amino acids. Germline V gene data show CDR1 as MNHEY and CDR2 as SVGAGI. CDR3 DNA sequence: TGTGCCAGCAGTTACACCACAACTAACTATGGCTACACCTCC. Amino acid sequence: CASSYTTTNYGYTS.

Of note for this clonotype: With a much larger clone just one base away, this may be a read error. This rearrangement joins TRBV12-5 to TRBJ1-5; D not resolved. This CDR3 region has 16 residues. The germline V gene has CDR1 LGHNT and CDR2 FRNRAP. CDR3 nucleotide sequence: TGTGCTAGTGGTCTGGAAACCGGGTTCAGCAATCAGCCCCATCATTTT. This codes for CASGLETGFSNQPHHF. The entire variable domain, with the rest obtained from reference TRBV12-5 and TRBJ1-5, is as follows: DARVTQTPRHKVTEMGQEVTMRCQPILGHNTVFWYRQTMMQGLELLAYFRNRAPLDDSGMPKDRFSAEMPDATLATLKIQPSEPRDSAVYFCASGLETGFSNQPHHFGDGTRLSIL.

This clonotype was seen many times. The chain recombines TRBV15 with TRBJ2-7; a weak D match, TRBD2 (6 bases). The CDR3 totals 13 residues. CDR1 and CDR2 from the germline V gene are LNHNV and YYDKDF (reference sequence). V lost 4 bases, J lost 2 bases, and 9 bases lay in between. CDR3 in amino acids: CATSTGGPYEQYF. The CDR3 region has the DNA TGTGCCACCAGCACCGGGGGACCCTACGAGCAGTACTTC.

CDR3 in DNA: TGCGCCAGCAGCTCGCTTAGCGGGGGGAACACCGGGGAGCTGTTTTTT. It specifies CASSSLSGGNTGELFF. The V gene is TRBV5-1, the J gene TRBJ2-2; the match to TRBD2 covers 9 bases. The CDR3 covers 16 residues. Germline assignment: CDR1 SGHRS and CDR2 YFSETQ. Trimming at V came to 3 bases and at J to 1 base, leaving 4 bases not matched to a gene.

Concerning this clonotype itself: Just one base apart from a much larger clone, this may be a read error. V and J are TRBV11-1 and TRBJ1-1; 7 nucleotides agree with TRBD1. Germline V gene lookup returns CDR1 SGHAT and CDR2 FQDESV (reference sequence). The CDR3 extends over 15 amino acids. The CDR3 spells CASSLGQPGNTETFF. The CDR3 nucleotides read TGTGCCAGCAGCTTGGGACAGCCGGGGAACACTGAAACTTTCTTT.

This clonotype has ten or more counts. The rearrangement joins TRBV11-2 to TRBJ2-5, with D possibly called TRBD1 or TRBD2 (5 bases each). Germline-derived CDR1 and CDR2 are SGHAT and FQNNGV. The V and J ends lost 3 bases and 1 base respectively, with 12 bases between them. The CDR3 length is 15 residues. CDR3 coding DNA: TGTGCCAGCAGCTTGGGGGATGGGGGCCAAGAGACCCAGTACTTC. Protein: CASSLGDGGQETQYF.

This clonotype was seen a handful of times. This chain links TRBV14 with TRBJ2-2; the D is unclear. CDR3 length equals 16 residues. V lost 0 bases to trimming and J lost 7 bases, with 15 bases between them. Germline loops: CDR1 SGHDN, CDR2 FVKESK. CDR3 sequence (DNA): TGTGCCAGCAGCCAAGACTTCGTGCGAGCAGGCGGGGAGCTGTTTTTT. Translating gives CASSQDFVRAGGELFF.

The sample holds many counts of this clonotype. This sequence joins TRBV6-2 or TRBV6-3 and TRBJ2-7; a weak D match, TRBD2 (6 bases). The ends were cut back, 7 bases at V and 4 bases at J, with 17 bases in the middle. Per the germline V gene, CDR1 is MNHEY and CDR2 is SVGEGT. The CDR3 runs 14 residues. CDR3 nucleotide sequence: TGTGCCAGCACCCCCTGGGCTGCGGGGTACGAGCAGTACTTC. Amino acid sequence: CASTPWAAGYEQYF.

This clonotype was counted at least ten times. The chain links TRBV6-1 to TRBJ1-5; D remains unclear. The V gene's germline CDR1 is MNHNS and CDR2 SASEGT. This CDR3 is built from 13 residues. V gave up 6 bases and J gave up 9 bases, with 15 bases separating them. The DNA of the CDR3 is TGTGCCAGCAGACCGCAGCTGTTGTGGCCCCAGCATTTT. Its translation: CASRPQLLWPQHF.

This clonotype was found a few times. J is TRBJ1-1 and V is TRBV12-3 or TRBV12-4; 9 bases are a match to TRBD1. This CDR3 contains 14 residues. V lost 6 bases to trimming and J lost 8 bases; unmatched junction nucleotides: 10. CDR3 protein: CASRVTGGALEAFF. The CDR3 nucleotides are TGTGCCAGCAGGGTAACAGGGGGCGCCTTGGAAGCTTTCTTT.

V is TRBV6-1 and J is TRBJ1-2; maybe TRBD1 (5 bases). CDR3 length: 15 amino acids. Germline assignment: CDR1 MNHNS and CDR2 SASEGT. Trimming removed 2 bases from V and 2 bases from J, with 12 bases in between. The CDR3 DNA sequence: TGTGCCAGCAGTGAACATGGGGGGATGAACTATGGCTACACCTTC. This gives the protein CASSEHGGMNYGYTF.

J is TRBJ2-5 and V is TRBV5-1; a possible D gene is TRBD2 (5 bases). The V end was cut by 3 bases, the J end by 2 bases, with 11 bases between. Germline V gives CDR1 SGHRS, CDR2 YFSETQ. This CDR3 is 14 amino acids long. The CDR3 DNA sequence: TGCGCCAGCAGCTCGGGAAGGGTTCAAGAGACCCAGTACTTC. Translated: CASSSGRVQETQYF.

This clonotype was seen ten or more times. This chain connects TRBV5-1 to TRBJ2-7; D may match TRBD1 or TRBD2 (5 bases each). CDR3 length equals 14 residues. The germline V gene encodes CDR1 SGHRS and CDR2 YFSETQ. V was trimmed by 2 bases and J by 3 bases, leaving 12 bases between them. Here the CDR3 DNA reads TGCGCCAGCAGCTTAACGGGGCCCAACTACGAGCAGTACTTC. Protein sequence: CASSLTGPNYEQYF.

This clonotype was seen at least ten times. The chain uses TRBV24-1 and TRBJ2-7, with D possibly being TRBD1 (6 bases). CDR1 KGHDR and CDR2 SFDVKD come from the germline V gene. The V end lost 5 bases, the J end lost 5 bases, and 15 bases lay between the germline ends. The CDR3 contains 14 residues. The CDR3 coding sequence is TGTGCCACCAGTGGAGGTTGGGGGCTGGACGAGCAGTACTTC. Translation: CATSGGWGLDEQYF.

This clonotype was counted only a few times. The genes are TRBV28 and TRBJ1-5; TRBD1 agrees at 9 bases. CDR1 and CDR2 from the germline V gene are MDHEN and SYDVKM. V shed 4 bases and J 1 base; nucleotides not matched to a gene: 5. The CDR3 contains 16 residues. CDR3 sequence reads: CASSSLDRGSNQPQHF. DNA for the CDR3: TGTGCCAGCAGTTCCCTTGACAGGGGGAGCAATCAGCCCCAGCATTTT. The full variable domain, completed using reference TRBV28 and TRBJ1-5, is DVKVTQSSRYLVKRTGEKVFLECVQDMDHENMFWYRQDPGLGLRLIYFSYDVKMKEKGDIPEGYSVSREKKERFSLILESASTNQTSMYLCASSSLDRGSNQPQHFGDGTRLSIL.